One and the same sample provided the 16 T cell receptor beta chains below, sequenced in a study of blood T cell repertoires in COVID-19 (TCRdb year 2020). The library was generated by the immunoSEQ multiplex PCR assay. In TCRdb, the immuneACCESS table is reduced to in-frame sequences with V and J assigned. These tables do not hold every clone; where another copy was compared, an unresolved V gene accounts for under half, and the others remain unexplained. In this sample the table shows approximately 54,000 clones, around 81% of which occur a single time. Approximately 5.3% of the sample goes to the ten largest clones. What was sequenced was peripheral blood. These receptor sequences come from a woman aged 55 to 70 with acute or convalescent COVID-19.

The chain links TRBV7-9 to TRBJ1-5, with D maybe TRBD1 (5 bases). Germline V lookup: CDR1 SEHNR, CDR2 FQNEAQ (reference sequence). The CDR3 totals 16 residues. Trimming took 5 bases from V and 1 from J, leaving 15 bases between them. CDR3 amino acids: CASSRGGFRSNQPQHF. CDR3 DNA sequence: TGTGCCAGCAGCCGCGGGGGGTTTCGCAGCAATCAGCCCCAGCATTTT.

The sample holds a few counts of this clone. The J gene is TRBJ1-6, the V gene TRBV4-2; 8 positions match TRBD1. This CDR3 contains 15 residues. Germline lookup yields CDR1 LGHNA and CDR2 YNFKEQ. V gave up 0 bases and J gave up 10 bases; unmatched junction bases: 5. The CDR3 sequence: CASSQEDRGGSPLHF. The CDR3, as DNA: TGTGCCAGCAGCCAAGAAGACAGGGGTGGGTCACCCCTCCACTTT.

The CDR3 nucleotides read TGTGCCAGCAGCCCCCGAGCGGCCGGGGAGCTGTTTTTT. Translating it yields CASSPRAAGELFF. The chain uses TRBV9 and TRBJ2-2; perhaps TRBD2 as D (5 bases). V gave up 4 bases and J gave up 6 bases, with 10 bases separating them. Germline CDR1 is SGDLS and CDR2 is YYNGEE. The CDR3 length is 13 residues. Using reference TRBV9 and TRBJ2-2 for the parts outside the CDR3, the full variable domain is DSGVTQTPKHLITATGQRVTLRCSPRSGDLSVYWYQQSLDQGLQFLIQYYNGEERAKGNILERFSAQQFPDLHSELNLSSLELGDSALYFCASSPRAAGELFFGEGSRLTVL.

The CDR3 coding sequence is TGTGCCAGCTCACGGGACAGCATCGACACTGAAGCTTTCTTT. It specifies CASSRDSIDTEAFF. The chain combines TRBV18 with TRBJ1-1; 7 bases are a match to TRBD1. Trimming cost V 4 bases and J 3 bases; bases outside gene matches: 5. Germline V lookup: CDR1 KGHSH, CDR2 LQKENI. The CDR3 runs 14 residues.

The chain recombines TRBV30 with TRBJ1-1; D is unresolved. This CDR3 region has 12 residues. V was cut by 4 bases and J by 0 bases, with 6 bases left in between. Germline lookup yields CDR1 GTSNPN and CDR2 SVGIG (reference sequence). The CDR3 spells CAWKFMNTEAFF. The CDR3 DNA reads TGTGCCTGGAAATTCATGAACACTGAAGCTTTCTTT.

V and J are TRBV7-3 and TRBJ2-2; tentative D call: TRBD1 (6 bases). Per germline, CDR1 SGHTA and CDR2 FQGTGA. This CDR3 contains 15 residues. Deletions cut 4 bases from V and 1 base from J, with 10 bases between. The CDR3: CASSSQGGNTGELFF. The CDR3 nucleotides read TGTGCCAGCAGCTCTCAAGGGGGGAACACCGGGGAGCTGTTTTTT.

This chain joins TRBV11-3 and TRBJ2-7, with D perhaps TRBD1 (6 bases). CDR3 length: 13 residues. V lost 3 bases, J lost 3 bases, and 9 bases lay in between. Germline lookup yields CDR1 SGHNT and CDR2 YENEEA. CDR3: CASSLDSGYEQYF. As DNA, the CDR3 is TGTGCCAGCAGCTTGGACAGTGGCTACGAGCAGTACTTC.

The chain combines TRBV28 with TRBJ1-2; perhaps TRBD1 as D (5 bases). This CDR3 is 14 amino acids long. Trimming took off 1 base at V and 2 bases at J, with 8 bases between the two ends. Looked up from germline, CDR1 is MDHEN and CDR2 is SYDVKM. The DNA of the CDR3 is TGTGCCAGCAGTTTATTAACAGGAAACTATGGCTACACCTTC. It yields the protein CASSLLTGNYGYTF.

This chain connects TRBV18 to TRBJ2-5; TRBD1 is a possible D gene (5 bases). This CDR3 contains 14 residues. The V gene lost 6 bases and the J gene lost 2 bases, with 13 bases spanning the gap. In germline, CDR1 is KGHSH, CDR2 LQKENI. In DNA, the CDR3 is TGTGCCAGCTCTTCAAATCCAGGGCAAGAGACCCAGTACTTC. Residues: CASSSNPGQETQYF.

The gene calls are TRBV27 and TRBJ2-7, with 7 bases lining up with TRBD1. The CDR3 extends over 15 amino acids. The germline CDR1 and CDR2 sequences are MNHEY and SMNVEV (reference sequence). J was trimmed by 2 bases and V by 5 bases; bases with no gene match: 9. CDR3 sequence: CASSTRQGSTYEQYF. Written as DNA, the CDR3 is TGTGCCAGCAGTACCAGACAGGGTTCTACCTACGAGCAGTACTTC.

The V call is TRBV28, the J call TRBJ2-7, with a possible D match to TRBD2 (6 bases). V was clipped by 7 bases and J by 7 bases, with 14 bases between them. CDR1 MDHEN and CDR2 SYDVKM come from the germline V gene. The CDR3 consists of 12 residues. The CDR3 sequence: CASKAGLGEQYF. CDR3 DNA sequence: TGTGCCAGCAAAGCGGGTCTAGGGGAGCAGTACTTC.

This rearrangement joins TRBV5-1 to TRBJ1-1, with TRBD1 matching 8 bases. This CDR3 has 15 residues. Germline lookup yields CDR1 SGHRS and CDR2 YFSETQ. The trim removed 4 bases at V and 0 bases at J, leaving 5 bases unmatched. The CDR3 nucleotides are TGCGCCAGCAGCACTTCGGGACAGGTGAACACTGAAGCTTTCTTT. Translated: CASSTSGQVNTEAFF.

The CDR3: CASSLGREENEQYF. Here the CDR3 DNA reads TGCGCCAGCAGCTTGGGTCGGGAGGAAAACGAGCAGTACTTC. The chain couples TRBV5-1 to TRBJ2-7; 7 nucleotides line up with TRBD2. The CDR3 length is 14 residues. Germline CDR1 reads SGHRS; CDR2 reads YFSETQ. The ends lost 0 bases at V and 5 bases at J; junction bases unmatched: 5.

The V gene is TRBV5-6, the J gene TRBJ2-3, with D hard to call. In germline, CDR1 is SGHDT, CDR2 YYEEEE. The CDR3 has 14 residues. Trimming took 5 bases from V and 7 from J, leaving 17 bases between them. In DNA, the CDR3 is TGTGCCAGCAGTCCAGGATTCCCTGGATATACGCAGTATTTT. It specifies CASSPGFPGYTQYF.

The V call is TRBV28, the J call TRBJ1-4; no reliable D call. CDR1 and CDR2 from the germline V gene are MDHEN and SYDVKM. Trimming pared 6 bases from V and 2 bases from J, leaving 4 bases between. This CDR3 contains 12 residues. The CDR3 DNA sequence: TGTGCCAGCAGGTCGACTAATGAAAAACTGTTTTTT. Its protein product is CASRSTNEKLFF.

Only a few counts were recorded for this clone. This chain uses TRBV27 with TRBJ2-3; 12 bases map to TRBD2. Germline CDR1 and CDR2: MNHEY and SMNVEV (reference sequence). The CDR3 spans 16 residues. The J segment lost 7 bases and the V segment lost 4 bases, leaving 9 bases of the junction unmatched. The CDR3 reads CASSWTLAGGPYTQYF. The DNA of the CDR3 is TGTGCCAGCAGTTGGACCCTAGCGGGGGGGCCTTATACGCAGTATTTT.